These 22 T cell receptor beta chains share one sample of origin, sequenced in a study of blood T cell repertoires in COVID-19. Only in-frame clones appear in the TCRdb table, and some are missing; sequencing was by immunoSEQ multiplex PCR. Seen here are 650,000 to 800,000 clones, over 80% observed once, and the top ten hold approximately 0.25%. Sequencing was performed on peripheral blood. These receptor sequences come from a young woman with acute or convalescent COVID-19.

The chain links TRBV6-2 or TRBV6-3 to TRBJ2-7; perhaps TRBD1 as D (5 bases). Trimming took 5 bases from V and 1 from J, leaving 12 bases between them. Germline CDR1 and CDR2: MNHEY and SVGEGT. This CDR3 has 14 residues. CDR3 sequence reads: CASSLFQGSYEQYF. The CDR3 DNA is TGTGCCAGCAGTCTTTTCCAGGGATCCTACGAGCAGTACTTC.

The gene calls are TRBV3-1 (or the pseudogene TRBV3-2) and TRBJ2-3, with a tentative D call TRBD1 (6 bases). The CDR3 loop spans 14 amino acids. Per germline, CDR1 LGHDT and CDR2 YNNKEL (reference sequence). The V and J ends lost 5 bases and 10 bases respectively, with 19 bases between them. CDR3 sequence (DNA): TGTGCCAGCAGCTCAAGACCTACAGGGTTGGCGCAGTATTTT. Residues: CASSSRPTGLAQYF.

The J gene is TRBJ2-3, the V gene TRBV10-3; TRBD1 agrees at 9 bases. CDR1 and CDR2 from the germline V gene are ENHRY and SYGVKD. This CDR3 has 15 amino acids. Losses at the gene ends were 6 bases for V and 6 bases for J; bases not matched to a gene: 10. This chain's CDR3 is CAISGDRGIADTQYF. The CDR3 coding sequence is TGTGCCATCAGCGGCGACAGGGGGATAGCGGATACGCAGTATTTT.

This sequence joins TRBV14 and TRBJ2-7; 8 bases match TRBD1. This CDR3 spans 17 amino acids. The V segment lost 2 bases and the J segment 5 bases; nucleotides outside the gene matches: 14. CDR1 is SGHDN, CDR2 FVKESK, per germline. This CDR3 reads CASSQYIGQGAINEQYF. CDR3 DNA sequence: TGTGCCAGCAGCCAATATATAGGACAGGGAGCGATCAACGAGCAGTACTTC.

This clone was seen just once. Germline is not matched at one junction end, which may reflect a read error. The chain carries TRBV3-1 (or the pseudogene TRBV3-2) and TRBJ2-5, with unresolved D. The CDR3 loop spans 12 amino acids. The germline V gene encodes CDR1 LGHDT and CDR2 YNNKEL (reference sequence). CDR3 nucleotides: TGTGCCAGCAGCCAAGAGTCGCGGTCCCCGGACTTC. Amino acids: CASSQESRSPDF.

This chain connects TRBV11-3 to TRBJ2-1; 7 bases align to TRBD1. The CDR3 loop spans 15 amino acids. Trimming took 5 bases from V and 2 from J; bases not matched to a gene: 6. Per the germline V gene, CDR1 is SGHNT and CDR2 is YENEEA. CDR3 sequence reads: CASSTRDSPYNEQFF. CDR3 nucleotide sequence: TGTGCCAGCAGCACGAGGGACAGTCCCTACAATGAGCAGTTCTTC. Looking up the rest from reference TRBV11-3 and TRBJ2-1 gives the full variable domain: EAGVVQSPRYKIIEKKQPVAFWCNPISGHNTLYWYLQNLGQGPELLIRYENEEAVDDSQLPKDRFSAERLKGVDSTLKIQPAELGDSAVYLCASSTRDSPYNEQFFGPGTRLTVL.

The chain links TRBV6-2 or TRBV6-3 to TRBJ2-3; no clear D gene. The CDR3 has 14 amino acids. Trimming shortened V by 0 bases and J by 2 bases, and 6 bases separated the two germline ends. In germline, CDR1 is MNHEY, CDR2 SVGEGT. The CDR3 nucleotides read TGTGCCAGCAGTTACTCGGGCTACACAGATACGCAGTATTTT. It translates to CASSYSGYTDTQYF.

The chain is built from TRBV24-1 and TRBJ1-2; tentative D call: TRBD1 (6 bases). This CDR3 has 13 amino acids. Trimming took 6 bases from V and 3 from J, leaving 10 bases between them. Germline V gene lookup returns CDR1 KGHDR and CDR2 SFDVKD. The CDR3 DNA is TGTGCCACCAGTTTATCAGGGGACTATGGCTACACCTTC. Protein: CATSLSGDYGYTF.

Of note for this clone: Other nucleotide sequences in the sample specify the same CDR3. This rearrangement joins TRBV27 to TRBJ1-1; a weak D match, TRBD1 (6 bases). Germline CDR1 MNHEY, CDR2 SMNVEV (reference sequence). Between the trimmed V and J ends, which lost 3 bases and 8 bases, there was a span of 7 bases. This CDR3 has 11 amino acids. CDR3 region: CASSLGAEAFF. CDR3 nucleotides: TGTGCCAGCAGTTTGGGGGCCGAAGCTTTCTTT.

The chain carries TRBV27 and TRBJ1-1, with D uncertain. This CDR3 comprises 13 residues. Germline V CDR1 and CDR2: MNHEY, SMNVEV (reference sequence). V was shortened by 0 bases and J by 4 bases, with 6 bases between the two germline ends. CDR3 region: CASSLSTGTEAFF. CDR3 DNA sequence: TGTGCCAGCAGTTTATCCACGGGCACTGAAGCTTTCTTT.

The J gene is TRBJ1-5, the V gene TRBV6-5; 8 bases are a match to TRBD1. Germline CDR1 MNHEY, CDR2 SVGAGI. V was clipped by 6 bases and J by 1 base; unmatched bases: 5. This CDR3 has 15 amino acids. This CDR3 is CASRGQGRSNQPQHF. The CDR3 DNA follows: TGTGCCAGCAGAGGACAGGGAAGGAGCAATCAGCCCCAGCATTTT.

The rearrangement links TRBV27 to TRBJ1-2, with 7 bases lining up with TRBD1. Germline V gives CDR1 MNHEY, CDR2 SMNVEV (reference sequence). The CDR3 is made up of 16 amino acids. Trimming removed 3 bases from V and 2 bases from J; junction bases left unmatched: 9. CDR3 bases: TGTGCCAGCAGTTTCCACAGGGGTCGGGACAACTATGGCTACACCTTC. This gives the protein CASSFHRGRDNYGYTF.

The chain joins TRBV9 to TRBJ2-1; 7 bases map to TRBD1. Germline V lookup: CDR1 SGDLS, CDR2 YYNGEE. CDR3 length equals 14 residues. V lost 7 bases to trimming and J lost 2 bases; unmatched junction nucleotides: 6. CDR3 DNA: TGTGCCAGCGCCAGGGACAGAGCCTACAATGAGCAGTTCTTC. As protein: CASARDRAYNEQFF. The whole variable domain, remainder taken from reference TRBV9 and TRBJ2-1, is DSGVTQTPKHLITATGQRVTLRCSPRSGDLSVYWYQQSLDQGLQFLIQYYNGEERAKGNILERFSAQQFPDLHSELNLSSLELGDSALYFCASARDRAYNEQFFGPGTRLTVL.

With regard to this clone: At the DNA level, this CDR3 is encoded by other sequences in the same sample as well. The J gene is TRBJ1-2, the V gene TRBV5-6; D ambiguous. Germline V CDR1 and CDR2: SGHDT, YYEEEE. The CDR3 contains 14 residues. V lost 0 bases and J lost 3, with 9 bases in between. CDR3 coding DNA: TGTGCCAGCAGCTTGGCCGGAACAGACTATGGCTACACCTTC. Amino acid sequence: CASSLAGTDYGYTF.

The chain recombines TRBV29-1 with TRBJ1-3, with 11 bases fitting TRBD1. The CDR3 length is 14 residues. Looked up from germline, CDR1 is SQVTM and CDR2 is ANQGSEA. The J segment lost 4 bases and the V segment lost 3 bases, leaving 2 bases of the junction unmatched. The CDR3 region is CSVEGDRGGNTIYF. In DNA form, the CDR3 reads TGCAGCGTTGAGGGGGACAGGGGGGGAAACACCATATATTTT.

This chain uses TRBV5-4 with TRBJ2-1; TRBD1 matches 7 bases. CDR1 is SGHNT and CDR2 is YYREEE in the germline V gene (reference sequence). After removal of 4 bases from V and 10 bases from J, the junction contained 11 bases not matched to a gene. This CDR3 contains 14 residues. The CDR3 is CASSTKKGAEEQFF. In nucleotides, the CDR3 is TGTGCCAGCAGCACAAAAAAGGGGGCTGAGGAGCAGTTCTTC.

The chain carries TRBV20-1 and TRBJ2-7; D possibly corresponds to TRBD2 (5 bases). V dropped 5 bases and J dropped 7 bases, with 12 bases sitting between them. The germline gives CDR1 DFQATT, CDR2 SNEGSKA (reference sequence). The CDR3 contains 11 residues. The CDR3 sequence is CSALATGEQYF. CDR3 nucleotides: TGCAGTGCTTTGGCCACGGGGGAGCAGTACTTC.

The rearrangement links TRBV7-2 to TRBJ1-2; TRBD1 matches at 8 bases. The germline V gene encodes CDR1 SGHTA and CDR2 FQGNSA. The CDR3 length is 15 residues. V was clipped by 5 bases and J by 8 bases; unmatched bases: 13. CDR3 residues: CASSLFGPGQEGYTF. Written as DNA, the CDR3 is TGTGCCAGCAGCCTCTTTGGCCCGGGACAGGAAGGCTACACCTTC.

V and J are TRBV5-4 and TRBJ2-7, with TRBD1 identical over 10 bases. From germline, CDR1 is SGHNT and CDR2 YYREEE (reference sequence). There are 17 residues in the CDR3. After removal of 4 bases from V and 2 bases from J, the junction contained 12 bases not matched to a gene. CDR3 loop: CASSIGAGTGVPYEQYF. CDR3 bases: TGTGCCAGCAGCATCGGCGCCGGGACAGGGGTCCCCTACGAGCAGTACTTC.

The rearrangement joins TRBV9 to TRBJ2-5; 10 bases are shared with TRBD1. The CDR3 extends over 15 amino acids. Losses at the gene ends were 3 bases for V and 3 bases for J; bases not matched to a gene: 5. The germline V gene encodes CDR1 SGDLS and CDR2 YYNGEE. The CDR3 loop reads CASSGQGTGEETQYF. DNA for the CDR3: TGTGCCAGCAGCGGGCAGGGGACAGGGGAAGAGACCCAGTACTTC.

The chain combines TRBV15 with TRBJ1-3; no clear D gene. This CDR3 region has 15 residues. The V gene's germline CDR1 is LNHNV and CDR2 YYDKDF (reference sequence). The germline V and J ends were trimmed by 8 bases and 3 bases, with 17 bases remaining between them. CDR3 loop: CATGLKWGGGNTIYF. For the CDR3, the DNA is TGTGCCACCGGGCTCAAGTGGGGAGGTGGAAACACCATATATTTT.

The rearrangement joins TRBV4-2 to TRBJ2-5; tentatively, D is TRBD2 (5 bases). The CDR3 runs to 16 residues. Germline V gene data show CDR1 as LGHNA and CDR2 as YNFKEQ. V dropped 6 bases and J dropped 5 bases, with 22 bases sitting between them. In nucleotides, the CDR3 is TGTGCCAGCAGAGAAAGCGACCTCGGGGTGGGGGAGACCCAGTACTTC. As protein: CASRESDLGVGETQYF.